These T cell receptor beta chains were read from a single sample in a study of response to subunit inactivated influenza vaccine. In TCRdb, the RT-PCR reads were re-called with MiXCR into one record per CDR3 protein. The table shows under 950,000 distinct CDR3 sequences, with 21% occurring only once. This sample comprised PBMCs from blood, obtained 5 days after vaccination. The source of these receptors is a man aged 50 to 60 who received an inactivated influenza vaccine. Each CDR3 is given with its conserved first and last residue. Fields, in order: V gene, clone size, D gene, J gene, CDR3 DNA, CDR3 protein. D genes are given only for firm matches. Not all rows give a size; the values are once, few, many and, for expanded clones, a class.

TRBV5-1	few	-	TRBJ2-2	TGCGCCAGCAGCTTGGTACAGCCGAACACCGGGGAGCTGTTTTTT	CASSLVQPNTGELFF
TRBV5-1	many	-	TRBJ1-4	TGCGCCAGCAGCGCGGACAGTAATAATGAAAAACTGTTTTTT	CASSADSNNEKLFF
TRBV6-2/TRBV6-3	-	TRBD2	TRBJ2-4	TGTGCCAGCAGTTACTCGATAACTAGCGCGGCCAAAAACATTCAGTACTTC	CASSYSITSAAKNIQYF
TRBV7-8	-	-	TRBJ2-5	TGTGCCAGCAGCTTATACGCCGAAGAGACCCAGTACTTC	CASSLYAEETQYF
TRBV29-1	few	-	TRBJ2-7	TGCAGCGCCCGTGAAACCCGGGATGCCTACGAGCAGTACTTC	CSARETRDAYEQYF
TRBV10-2	few	-	TRBJ1-2	TGCGCCAGCAGTGGGGCGGGACGGCTCGTCTATGGCTACACCTTC	CASSGAGRLVYGYTF
TRBV12-3/TRBV12-4	many	-	TRBJ2-3	TGTGCCAGCACCCTTATCGGGGCTGGATTTACAGATACGCAGTATTTT	CASTLIGAGFTDTQYF
TRBV12-3/TRBV12-4	-	TRBD1	TRBJ2-1	TGTGCCAGCAGTTTTTGGCAGGGGGCGTACAATGAGCAGTTCTTC	CASSFWQGAYNEQFF
TRBV5-1	-	-	TRBJ1-2	TGCGCCAGCAGACGAACAGGGAACACCGCCTATGGCTACACCTTC	CASRRTGNTAYGYTF
TRBV20-1	-	-	TRBJ2-2	TGCAGTGCCACTAGATTTGCGAACACCGGGGAGCTGTTTTTT	CSATRFANTGELFF